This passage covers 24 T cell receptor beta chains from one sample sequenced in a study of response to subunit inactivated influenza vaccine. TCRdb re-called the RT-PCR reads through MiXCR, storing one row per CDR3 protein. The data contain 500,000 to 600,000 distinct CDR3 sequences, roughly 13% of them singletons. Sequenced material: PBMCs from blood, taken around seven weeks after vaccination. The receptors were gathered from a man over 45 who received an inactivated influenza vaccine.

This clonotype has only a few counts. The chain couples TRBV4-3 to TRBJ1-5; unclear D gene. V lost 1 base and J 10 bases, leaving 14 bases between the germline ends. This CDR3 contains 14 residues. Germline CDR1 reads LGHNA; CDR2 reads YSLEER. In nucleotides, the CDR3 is TGCGCCAGCAGCCAAGTCGACGGCGGGTTCCCCCAGCATTTT. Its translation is CASSQVDGGFPQHF.

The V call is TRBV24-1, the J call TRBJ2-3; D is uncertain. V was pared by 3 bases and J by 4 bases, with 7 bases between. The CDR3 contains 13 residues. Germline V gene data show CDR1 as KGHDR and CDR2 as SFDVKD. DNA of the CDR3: TGTGCCACCAGTGATCCAGAGGCAGATACGCAGTATTTT. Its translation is CATSDPEADTQYF.

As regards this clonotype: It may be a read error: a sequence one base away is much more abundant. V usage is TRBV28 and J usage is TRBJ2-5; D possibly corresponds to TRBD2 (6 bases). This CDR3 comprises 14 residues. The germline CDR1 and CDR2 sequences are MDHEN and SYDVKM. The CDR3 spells CASSQLREQETHYF. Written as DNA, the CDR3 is TGTGCCAGCAGCCAACTGCGGGAACAAGAGACCCATTACTTC.

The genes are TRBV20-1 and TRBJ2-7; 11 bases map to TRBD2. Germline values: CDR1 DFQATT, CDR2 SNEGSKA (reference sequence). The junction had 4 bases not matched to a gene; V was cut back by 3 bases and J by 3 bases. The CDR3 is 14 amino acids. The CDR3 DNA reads TGCAGTGCTAGGCCCACTAGCGGGGGCTACGAGCAGTACTTC. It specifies CSARPTSGGYEQYF.

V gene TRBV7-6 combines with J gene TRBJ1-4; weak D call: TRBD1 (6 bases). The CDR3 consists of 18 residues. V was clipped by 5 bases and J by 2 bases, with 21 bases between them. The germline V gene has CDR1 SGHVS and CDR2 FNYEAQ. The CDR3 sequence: CASSPWKGGLGTNEKLFF. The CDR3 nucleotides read TGTGCCAGCAGCCCATGGAAGGGGGGGTTGGGCACTAATGAAAAACTGTTTTTT. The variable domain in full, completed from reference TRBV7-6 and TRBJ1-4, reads GAGVSQSPRYKVTKRGQDVALRCDPISGHVSLYWYRQALGQGPEFLTYFNYEAQQDKSGLPNDRFSAERPEGSISTLTIQRTEQRDSAMYRCASSPWKGGLGTNEKLFFGSGTQLSVL.

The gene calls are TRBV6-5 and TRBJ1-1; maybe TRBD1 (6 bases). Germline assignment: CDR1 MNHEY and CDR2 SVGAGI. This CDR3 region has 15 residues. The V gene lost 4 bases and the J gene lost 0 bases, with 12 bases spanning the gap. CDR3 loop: CASSLDSRMNTEAFF. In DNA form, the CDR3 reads TGTGCCAGCAGTTTGGACAGCCGTATGAACACTGAAGCTTTCTTT.

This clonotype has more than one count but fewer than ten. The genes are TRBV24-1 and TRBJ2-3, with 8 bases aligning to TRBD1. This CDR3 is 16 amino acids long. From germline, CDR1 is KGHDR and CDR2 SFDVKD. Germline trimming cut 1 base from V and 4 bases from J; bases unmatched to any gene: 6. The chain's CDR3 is CATSDFGQGRADTQYF. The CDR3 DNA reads TGTGCCACCAGTGATTTCGGACAGGGAAGGGCAGATACGCAGTATTTT.

This CDR3 is CASSLVRGGKDEQFF. The CDR3 region has the DNA TGCGCCAGCAGCTTGGTGCGGGGGGGCAAGGATGAGCAGTTCTTC. J is TRBJ2-1 and V is TRBV5-1; 9 bases match TRBD2. CDR1 and CDR2 (germline): SGHRS, YFSETQ. This CDR3 is 15 amino acids long. Trimming at V came to 0 bases and at J to 8 bases, leaving 6 bases not matched to a gene.

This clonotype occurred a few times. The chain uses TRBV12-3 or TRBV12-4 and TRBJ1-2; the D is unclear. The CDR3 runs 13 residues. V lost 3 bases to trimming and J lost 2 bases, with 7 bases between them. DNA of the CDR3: TGTGCCAGCAGTTTTGCCTCGAACTATGGCTACACCTTC. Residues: CASSFASNYGYTF.

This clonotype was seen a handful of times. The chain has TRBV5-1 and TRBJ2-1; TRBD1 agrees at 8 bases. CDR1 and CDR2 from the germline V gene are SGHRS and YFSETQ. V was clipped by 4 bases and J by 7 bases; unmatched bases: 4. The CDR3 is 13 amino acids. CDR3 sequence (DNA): TGCGCCAGCAGCCCCAGGGGGCAAAATGAGCAGTTCTTC. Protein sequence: CASSPRGQNEQFF.

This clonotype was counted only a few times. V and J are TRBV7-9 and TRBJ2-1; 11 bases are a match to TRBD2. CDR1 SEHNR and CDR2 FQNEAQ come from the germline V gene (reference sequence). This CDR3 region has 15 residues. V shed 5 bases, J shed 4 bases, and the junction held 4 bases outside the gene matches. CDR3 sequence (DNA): TGTGCCAGCAGCCGACTAGCGGGGATATACAATGAGCAGTTCTTC. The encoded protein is CASSRLAGIYNEQFF.

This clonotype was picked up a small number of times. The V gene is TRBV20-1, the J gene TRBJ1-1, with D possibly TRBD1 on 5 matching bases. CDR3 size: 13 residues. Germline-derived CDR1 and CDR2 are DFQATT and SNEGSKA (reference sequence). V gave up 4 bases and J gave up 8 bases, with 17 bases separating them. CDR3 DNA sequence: TGCAGTGCTATCGAACCTCAGGGAAGGGAAGCTTTCTTT. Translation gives CSAIEPQGREAFF.

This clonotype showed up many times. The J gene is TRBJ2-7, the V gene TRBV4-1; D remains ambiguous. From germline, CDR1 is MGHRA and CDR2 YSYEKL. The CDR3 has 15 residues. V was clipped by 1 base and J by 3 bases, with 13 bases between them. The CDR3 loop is CASSQVPSGSYEQYF. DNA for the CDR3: TGCGCCAGCAGCCAAGTCCCTTCTGGAAGCTACGAGCAGTACTTC.

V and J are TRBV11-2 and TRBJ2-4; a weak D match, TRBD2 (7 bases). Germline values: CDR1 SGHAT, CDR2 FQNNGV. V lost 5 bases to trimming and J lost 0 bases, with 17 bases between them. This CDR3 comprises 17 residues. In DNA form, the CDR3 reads TGTGCCAGCAGCCCGGGGGGCTTAACACTAGCCAAAAACATTCAGTACTTC. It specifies CASSPGGLTLAKNIQYF.

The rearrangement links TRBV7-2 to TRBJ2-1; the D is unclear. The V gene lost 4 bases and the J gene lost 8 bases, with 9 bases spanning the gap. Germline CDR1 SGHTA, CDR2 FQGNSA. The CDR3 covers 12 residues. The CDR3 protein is CASSSHGHEQFF. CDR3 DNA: TGTGCCAGCAGCTCACACGGCCATGAGCAGTTCTTC.

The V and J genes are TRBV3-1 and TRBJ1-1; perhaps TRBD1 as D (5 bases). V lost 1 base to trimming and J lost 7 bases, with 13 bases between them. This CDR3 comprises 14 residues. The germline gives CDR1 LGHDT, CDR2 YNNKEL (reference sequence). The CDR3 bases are TGTGCCAGCAGCCAAGCGCTCATTGGGGGTGAAGCTTTCTTT. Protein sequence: CASSQALIGGEAFF.

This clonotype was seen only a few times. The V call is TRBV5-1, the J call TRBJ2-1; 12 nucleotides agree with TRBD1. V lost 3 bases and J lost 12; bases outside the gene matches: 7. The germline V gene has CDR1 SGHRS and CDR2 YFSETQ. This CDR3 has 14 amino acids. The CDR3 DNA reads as TGCGCCAGCAGCTCCGGGACAGGGGGCCTGGGGCAGTTCTTC. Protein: CASSSGTGGLGQFF. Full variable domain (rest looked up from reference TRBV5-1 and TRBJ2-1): KAGVTQTPRYLIKTRGQQVTLSCSPISGHRSVSWYQQTPGQGLQFLFEYFSETQRNKGNFPGRFSGRQFSNSRSEMNVSTLELGDSALYLCASSSGTGGLGQFFGPGTRLTVL.

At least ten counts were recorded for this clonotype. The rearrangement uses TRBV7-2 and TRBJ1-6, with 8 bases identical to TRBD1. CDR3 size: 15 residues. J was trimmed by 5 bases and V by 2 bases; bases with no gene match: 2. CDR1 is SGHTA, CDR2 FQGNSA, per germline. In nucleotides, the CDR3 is TGTGCCAGCAGCTTACAGGGGGCGGATAATTCACCCCTCCACTTT. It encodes CASSLQGADNSPLHF.

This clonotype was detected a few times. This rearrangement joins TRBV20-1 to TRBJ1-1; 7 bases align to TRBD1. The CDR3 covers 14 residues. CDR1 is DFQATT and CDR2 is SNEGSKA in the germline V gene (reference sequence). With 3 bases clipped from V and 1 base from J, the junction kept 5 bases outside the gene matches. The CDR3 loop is CSARIGGGNTEAFF. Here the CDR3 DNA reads TGCAGTGCTAGGATAGGGGGCGGGAACACTGAAGCTTTCTTT.

For the CDR3, the DNA is TGTGCCACCAGCAGAGAAGACAGGGATAGGGCCGAGCAGTACTTC. Translating it yields CATSREDRDRAEQYF. The V gene is TRBV15, the J gene TRBJ2-7, with 7 bases fitting TRBD1. Germline CDR1 is LNHNV and CDR2 is YYDKDF (reference sequence). The CDR3 covers 15 residues. V lost 0 bases to trimming and J lost 6 bases; unmatched junction nucleotides: 8.

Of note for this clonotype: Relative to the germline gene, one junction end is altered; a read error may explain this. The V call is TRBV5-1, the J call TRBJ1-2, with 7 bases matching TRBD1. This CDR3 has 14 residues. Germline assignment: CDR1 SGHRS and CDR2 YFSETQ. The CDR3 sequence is CASSLAGQNYGYIF. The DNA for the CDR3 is TGCGCCAGCAGCTTGGCGGGACAGAACTATGGCTACATCTTC.

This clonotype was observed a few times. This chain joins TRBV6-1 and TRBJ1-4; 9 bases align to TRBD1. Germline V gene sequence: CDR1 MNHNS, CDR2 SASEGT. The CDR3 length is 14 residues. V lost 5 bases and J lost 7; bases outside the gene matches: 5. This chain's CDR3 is CASSRDRVSEKLFF. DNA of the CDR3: TGTGCCAGCAGTCGGGACAGGGTTAGTGAAAAACTGTTTTTT.

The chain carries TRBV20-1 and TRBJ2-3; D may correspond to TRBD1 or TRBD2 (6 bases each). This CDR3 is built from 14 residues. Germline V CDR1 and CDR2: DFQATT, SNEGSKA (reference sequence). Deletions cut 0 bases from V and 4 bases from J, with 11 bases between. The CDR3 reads CSARDFGGADTQYF. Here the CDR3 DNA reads TGCAGTGCTAGAGATTTCGGGGGCGCAGATACGCAGTATTTT.

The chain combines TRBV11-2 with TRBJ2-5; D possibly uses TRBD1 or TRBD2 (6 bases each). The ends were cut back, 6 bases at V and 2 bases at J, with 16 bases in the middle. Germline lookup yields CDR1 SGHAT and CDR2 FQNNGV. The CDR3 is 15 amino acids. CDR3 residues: CASRSLRGRQETQYF. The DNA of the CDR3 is TGTGCCAGCAGGTCCTTAAGGGGGAGGCAAGAGACCCAGTACTTC.